These T cell receptor beta chains were read from a single sample in a study of blood T cell repertoires in COVID-19. The table came from immunoSEQ multiplex PCR; TCRdb's copy has only in-frame clones and leaves some out. This repertoire shows around 160,000 clones, around four fifths found once; its top ten account for 2.5% to 3%. Sequenced input: peripheral blood. These receptors all stem from a woman between 35 and 50 years old with active or convalescent COVID-19. Both conserved end residues are part of each CDR3. D genes are given only for firm matches. Clone size is shown for a subset of rows, as once, few, many or a class of expanded clone.

clone_size: -; d_call: -; j_call: TRBJ1-4; v_call: TRBV29-1; cdr3_aa: CSVPADATNEKLFF; cdr3_nt: TGCAGCGTGCCGGCGGATGCAACTAATGAAAAACTGTTTTTT
clone_size: -; d_call: -; j_call: TRBJ1-6; v_call: TRBV7-9; cdr3_aa: CASSLTTGRSPLHF; cdr3_nt: TGTGCCAGCAGCTTAACGACAGGAAGATCACCCCTCCACTTT
clone_size: -; d_call: TRBD2; j_call: TRBJ2-3; v_call: TRBV10-1; cdr3_aa: CASSRGGPTDTQYF; cdr3_nt: TGCGCCAGCAGCCGCGGGGGACCCACAGATACGCAGTATTTT
clone_size: -; d_call: TRBD1; j_call: TRBJ1-2; v_call: TRBV2; cdr3_aa: CASSDRGYGYTF; cdr3_nt: TGTGCCAGCAGTGACAGGGGGTATGGCTACACCTTC
clone_size: once; d_call: TRBD1; j_call: TRBJ1-1; v_call: TRBV7-9; cdr3_aa: CASSEYRGNTEAFF; cdr3_nt: TGTGCCAGCAGCGAGTACAGGGGGAACACTGAAGCTTTCTTT
clone_size: -; d_call: TRBD1; j_call: TRBJ1-2; v_call: TRBV5-6; cdr3_aa: CASSWTGADGYTF; cdr3_nt: TGTGCCAGCAGCTGGACAGGGGCTGATGGCTACACCTTC
clone_size: -; d_call: TRBD2; j_call: TRBJ2-5; v_call: TRBV7-9; cdr3_aa: CASSPTYSGGVRETQYF; cdr3_nt: TGTGCCAGCAGCCCAACGTATAGCGGGGGGGTGCGAGAGACCCAGTACTTC
clone_size: -; d_call: -; j_call: TRBJ1-3; v_call: TRBV19; cdr3_aa: CASSPSSGNTIYF; cdr3_nt: TGTGCCAGTAGCCCGAGCTCTGGAAACACCATATATTTT
clone_size: -; d_call: -; j_call: TRBJ2-3; v_call: TRBV30; cdr3_aa: CAWSPGVTDTQYF; cdr3_nt: TGTGCCTGGAGCCCGGGAGTTACAGATACGCAGTATTTT
clone_size: -; d_call: -; j_call: TRBJ1-6; v_call: TRBV2; cdr3_aa: CASSALGGDNSPLHF; cdr3_nt: TGTGCCAGCAGTGCTCTGGGGGGGGACAATTCACCCCTCCACTTT
clone_size: -; d_call: -; j_call: TRBJ2-3; v_call: TRBV3-1/TRBV3-2; cdr3_aa: CASSPRGGDTQYF; cdr3_nt: TGTGCCAGCAGCCCGAGGGGGGGAGATACGCAGTATTTT
clone_size: -; d_call: -; j_call: TRBJ1-3; v_call: TRBV6-1; cdr3_aa: CASSEGPRGSGNTIYF; cdr3_nt: TGTGCCAGCAGTGAAGGCCCCAGGGGTTCTGGAAACACCATATATTTT
clone_size: -; d_call: TRBD1; j_call: TRBJ1-1; v_call: TRBV12-3/TRBV12-4; cdr3_aa: CASSPRDRGRAFF; cdr3_nt: TGTGCCAGCAGTCCTCGGGACAGGGGGCGGGCTTTCTTT
clone_size: once; d_call: TRBD2; j_call: TRBJ2-3; v_call: TRBV7-6; cdr3_aa: CASSLAGGLAFTDTQYF; cdr3_nt: TGTGCCAGCAGCTTAGCGGGTGGACTAGCTTTCACAGATACGCAGTATTTT
clone_size: -; d_call: TRBD2; j_call: TRBJ2-3; v_call: TRBV9; cdr3_aa: CASSTGLARGADTQYF; cdr3_nt: TGTGCCAGCAGCACGGGACTAGCCCGGGGAGCAGATACGCAGTATTTT
clone_size: -; d_call: -; j_call: TRBJ1-5; v_call: TRBV29-1; cdr3_aa: CSVEDGNQPQHF; cdr3_nt: TGCAGCGTTGAAGACGGGAATCAGCCCCAGCATTTT
clone_size: -; d_call: TRBD1; j_call: TRBJ1-1; v_call: TRBV2; cdr3_aa: CASTLDRVNTEAFF; cdr3_nt: TGTGCCAGCACCTTAGACAGGGTGAACACTGAAGCTTTCTTT
clone_size: -; d_call: TRBD1; j_call: TRBJ1-2; v_call: TRBV27; cdr3_aa: CASSLWEGGRGPGGYTF; cdr3_nt: TGTGCCAGCAGTTTATGGGAAGGGGGCAGGGGACCCGGTGGCTACACCTTC
clone_size: -; d_call: TRBD1; j_call: TRBJ1-1; v_call: TRBV15; cdr3_aa: CATSDRARPNTEAFF; cdr3_nt: TGTGCCACCAGCGACAGGGCGCGCCCGAACACTGAAGCTTTCTTT
clone_size: -; d_call: TRBD1; j_call: TRBJ2-2; v_call: TRBV5-1; cdr3_aa: CASSHTATGGLNGELFF; cdr3_nt: TGCGCCAGCAGCCATACAGCGACAGGGGGCCTTAACGGGGAGCTGTTTTTT
clone_size: -; d_call: -; j_call: TRBJ1-1; v_call: TRBV5-1; cdr3_aa: CASSLGVDTEAFF; cdr3_nt: TGCGCCAGCAGCCTCGGGGTAGACACTGAAGCTTTCTTT
clone_size: -; d_call: -; j_call: TRBJ2-7; v_call: TRBV5-4; cdr3_aa: CASSLAGPVLVQQYF; cdr3_nt: TGTGCCAGCAGCTTGGCGGGTCCAGTACTAGTACAGCAGTACTTC
clone_size: -; d_call: -; j_call: TRBJ2-3; v_call: TRBV24-1; cdr3_aa: CATSGRNIGVNTQYF; cdr3_nt: TGTGCCACCAGTGGTCGAAACATAGGGGTAAATACGCAGTATTTT
clone_size: -; d_call: TRBD2; j_call: TRBJ2-7; v_call: TRBV5-4; cdr3_aa: CASSLAGTSGGIYEQYF; cdr3_nt: TGTGCCAGCAGCTTGGCCGGGACTAGCGGGGGGATCTACGAGCAGTACTTC
clone_size: -; d_call: -; j_call: TRBJ2-7; v_call: TRBV28; cdr3_aa: CASSQAPYEQYF; cdr3_nt: TGTGCCAGCAGTCAAGCGCCCTACGAGCAGTACTTC
clone_size: -; d_call: TRBD2; j_call: TRBJ2-1; v_call: TRBV3-1/TRBV3-2; cdr3_aa: CASSRTSYGGAGGALEFF; cdr3_nt: TGTGCCAGCAGCCGGACTAGCTACGGGGGAGCGGGAGGGGCCCTGGAGTTCTTC
clone_size: -; d_call: TRBD1; j_call: TRBJ1-3; v_call: TRBV5-4; cdr3_aa: CASSPTGLGNTIYF; cdr3_nt: TGTGCCAGCAGCCCGACAGGGCTCGGAAACACCATATATTTT
clone_size: -; d_call: -; j_call: TRBJ1-1; v_call: TRBV5-4; cdr3_aa: CASSMARSNTEAFF; cdr3_nt: TGTGCCAGCAGCATGGCCAGGTCGAACACTGAAGCTTTCTTT
clone_size: -; d_call: -; j_call: TRBJ2-7; v_call: TRBV18; cdr3_aa: CASSLGSYYEQYF; cdr3_nt: TGTGCCAGCTCACTTGGGAGTTATTACGAGCAGTACTTC
clone_size: -; d_call: -; j_call: TRBJ1-1; v_call: TRBV7-9; cdr3_aa: CASSLRGSNTEAFF; cdr3_nt: TGTGCCAGCAGCTTACGAGGGTCAAACACTGAAGCTTTCTTT
clone_size: -; d_call: -; j_call: TRBJ2-7; v_call: TRBV4-1; cdr3_aa: CASSQGGGGEQYF; cdr3_nt: TGCGCCAGCAGCCAAGGGGGAGGGGGCGAGCAGTACTTC
clone_size: -; d_call: -; j_call: TRBJ2-1; v_call: TRBV6-6; cdr3_aa: CASSYGGGVNYNEQFF; cdr3_nt: TGTGCCAGCAGTTATGGGGGAGGCGTTAACTACAATGAGCAGTTCTTC
clone_size: -; d_call: TRBD1; j_call: TRBJ2-7; v_call: TRBV19; cdr3_aa: CASSPDRGLREQYF; cdr3_nt: TGTGCCAGTAGTCCGGACAGGGGGCTGCGCGAGCAGTACTTC
clone_size: few; d_call: TRBD1; j_call: TRBJ1-2; v_call: TRBV24-1; cdr3_aa: CATSDSRQGGPNYGYTF; cdr3_nt: TGTGCCACCAGTGATTCCCGACAGGGAGGCCCTAACTATGGCTACACCTTC
clone_size: -; d_call: TRBD2; j_call: TRBJ2-3; v_call: TRBV15; cdr3_aa: CATSSLGGGAGTQYF; cdr3_nt: TGTGCCACCAGCAGTCTAGGCGGGGGGGCCGGGACGCAGTATTTT
clone_size: once; d_call: TRBD1; j_call: TRBJ1-4; v_call: TRBV9; cdr3_aa: CAIQGQGGSGKLFF; cdr3_nt: TGTGCCATCCAAGGACAGGGTGGGTCCGGAAAACTGTTTTTT
clone_size: -; d_call: -; j_call: TRBJ1-1; v_call: TRBV10-3; cdr3_aa: CAISGRGPTNTEAFF; cdr3_nt: TGTGCCATCAGTGGGAGGGGTCCGACGAACACTGAAGCTTTCTTT
clone_size: -; d_call: -; j_call: TRBJ1-2; v_call: TRBV27; cdr3_aa: CASSLSGSYGYTF; cdr3_nt: TGTGCCAGCAGTTTATCTGGCAGCTATGGCTACACCTTC
clone_size: -; d_call: -; j_call: TRBJ1-4; v_call: TRBV19; cdr3_aa: CASSIREGGKLFF; cdr3_nt: TGTGCCAGTAGTATCAGGGAGGGCGGAAAACTGTTTTTT
clone_size: -; d_call: -; j_call: TRBJ1-1; v_call: TRBV5-4; cdr3_aa: CASSPNADSEGEAFF; cdr3_nt: TGTGCCAGCAGCCCGAATGCCGACAGCGAAGGTGAAGCTTTCTTT
clone_size: -; d_call: -; j_call: TRBJ2-1; v_call: TRBV5-1; cdr3_aa: CASSRSTQGYNEQFF; cdr3_nt: TGCGCCAGCAGCAGGAGCACACAGGGATACAATGAGCAGTTCTTC
clone_size: -; d_call: TRBD2; j_call: TRBJ2-1; v_call: TRBV7-8; cdr3_aa: CASSSRSGSSYNEQFF; cdr3_nt: TGTGCCAGCAGTAGCCGTAGCGGGAGCTCCTACAATGAGCAGTTCTTC
clone_size: -; d_call: -; j_call: TRBJ1-1; v_call: TRBV6-6; cdr3_aa: CALRGMNTEAFF; cdr3_nt: TGTGCCCTCCGGGGTATGAACACTGAAGCTTTCTTT
clone_size: few; d_call: TRBD1; j_call: TRBJ1-2; v_call: TRBV4-1; cdr3_aa: CASSQAEGQYYGYTF; cdr3_nt: TGCGCCAGCAGCCAAGCCGAGGGACAGTACTATGGCTACACCTTC
clone_size: -; d_call: -; j_call: TRBJ1-6; v_call: TRBV7-8; cdr3_aa: CASSFSRDNSPLHF; cdr3_nt: TGTGCCAGCAGCTTTTCCAGGGATAATTCACCCCTCCACTTT
clone_size: -; d_call: TRBD2; j_call: TRBJ2-4; v_call: TRBV2; cdr3_aa: CASSVGGGARNIQYF; cdr3_nt: TGTGCCAGCAGTGTGGGCGGGGGGGCCAGGAACATTCAGTACTTC